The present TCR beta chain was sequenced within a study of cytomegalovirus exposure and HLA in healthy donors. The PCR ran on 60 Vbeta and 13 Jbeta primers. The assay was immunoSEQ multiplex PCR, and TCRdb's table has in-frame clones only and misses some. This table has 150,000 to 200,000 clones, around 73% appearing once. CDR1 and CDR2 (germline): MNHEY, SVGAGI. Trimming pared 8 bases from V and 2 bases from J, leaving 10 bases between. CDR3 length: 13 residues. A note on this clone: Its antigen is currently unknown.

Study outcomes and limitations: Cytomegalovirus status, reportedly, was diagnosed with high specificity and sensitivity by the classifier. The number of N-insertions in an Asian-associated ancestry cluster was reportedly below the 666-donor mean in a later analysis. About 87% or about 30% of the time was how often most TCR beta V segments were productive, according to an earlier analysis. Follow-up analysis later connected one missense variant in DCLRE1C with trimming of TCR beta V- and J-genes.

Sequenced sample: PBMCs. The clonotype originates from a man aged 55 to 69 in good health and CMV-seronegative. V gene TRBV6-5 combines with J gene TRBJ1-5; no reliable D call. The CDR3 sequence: CASGIRGNQPQHF. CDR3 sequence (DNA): TGTGCCAGCGGCATTCGGGGCAATCAGCCCCAGCATTTT.